One sample yielded the 17 T cell receptor beta chains listed below, sequenced in a study of T cell responses to AZD1222 COVID-19 vaccine. Produced via immunoSEQ multiplex PCR; TCRdb's table is partial and in-frame only. The sample includes 120,000 to 150,000 clones, just over 90% of them seen just once. The specimen comprised peripheral blood, sampled on day 0 of AZD1222 vaccination. The receptors stem from an adult in good health.

V and J are TRBV3-1 (or the pseudogene TRBV3-2) and TRBJ1-1; D ambiguous. Germline lookup yields CDR1 LGHDT and CDR2 YNNKEL (reference sequence). The CDR3 totals 12 residues. V lost 9 bases and J lost 7, with 15 bases in between. CDR3 nucleotide sequence: TGTGCCAGTAAAACGAGGACGGATGAAGCTTTCTTT. Residues: CASKTRTDEAFF.

The chain joins TRBV29-1 to TRBJ1-2; TRBD1 is a possible D gene (5 bases). This CDR3 comprises 11 residues. Germline assignment: CDR1 SQVTM and CDR2 ANQGSEA. Trimming removed 4 bases at V and 8 bases at J, with 11 bases between. The CDR3, as DNA: TGCAGCGTTGGGGGCGGTATGGGCTACACCTTC. This encodes CSVGGGMGYTF.

The gene calls are TRBV4-1 and TRBJ1-1; 7 nucleotides line up with TRBD1. The V segment lost 0 bases and the J segment 7 bases; nucleotides outside the gene matches: 8. Germline assignment: CDR1 MGHRA and CDR2 YSYEKL. The CDR3 contains 15 residues. The CDR3 region is CASSQDPQGSDEAFF. CDR3 DNA: TGCGCCAGCAGCCAAGACCCACAGGGGAGTGATGAAGCTTTCTTT.

This chain uses TRBV5-1 with TRBJ2-7; TRBD1 might be the D (5 bases). The germline V gene has CDR1 SGHRS and CDR2 YFSETQ. This CDR3 has 15 amino acids. V shed 4 bases and J shed 3 bases, with 17 bases lying between them. CDR3 DNA sequence: TGCGCCAGCAGCCCCGGACAAGGCAGTGTCTACGAGCAGTACTTC. Its translation: CASSPGQGSVYEQYF.

The V call is TRBV6-5, the J call TRBJ1-2, with unresolved D. From germline, CDR1 is MNHEY and CDR2 SVGAGI. This CDR3 spans 13 amino acids. V lost 2 bases and J lost 7, with 11 bases in between. CDR3 nucleotides: TGTGCCAGCAGTTACCAAGGGTATAGTGGCTACACCTTC. Encoded protein: CASSYQGYSGYTF.

This clone was found a few times. This sequence joins TRBV12-5 and TRBJ2-1; 9 positions match TRBD2. CDR1 and CDR2 (germline): LGHNT, FRNRAP. The trim removed 5 bases at V and 7 bases at J, leaving 6 bases unmatched. This CDR3 region has 14 residues. The CDR3 DNA is TGTGCTAGTGGTCGCGGGGGGGATAAAAATGAGCAGTTCTTC. Its translation: CASGRGGDKNEQFF.

The chain recombines TRBV6-5 with TRBJ1-1; D perhaps matches TRBD1 (5 bases). The CDR3 length is 14 residues. V was cut by 4 bases and J by 2 bases, with 11 bases left in between. CDR1 and CDR2 from the germline V gene are MNHEY and SVGAGI. CDR3 coding DNA: TGTGCCAGCAGTTGGGGCCGGCGAAACACTGAAGCTTTCTTT. Translation gives CASSWGRRNTEAFF.

The V gene is TRBV11-2, the J gene TRBJ2-1, with 12 nucleotides matching TRBD2. J lost 7 bases, V lost 5 bases, and 9 bases had no gene match. The CDR3 sequence is 16 residues long. Germline V gives CDR1 SGHAT, CDR2 FQNNGV. CDR3 in amino acids: CASSIAPSGGANEQFF. The CDR3 nucleotides read TGTGCCAGCAGCATAGCCCCTAGCGGGGGGGCAAATGAGCAGTTCTTC.

The genes are TRBV7-9 and TRBJ1-1; 10 nucleotides line up with TRBD1. Germline V lookup: CDR1 SEHNR, CDR2 FQNEAQ (reference sequence). The CDR3 runs 16 residues. V lost 8 bases and J lost 1; bases outside the gene matches: 10. CDR3 protein: CASQPKRTGGNTEAFF. CDR3 nucleotides: TGTGCCAGCCAACCGAAACGGACAGGGGGGAACACTGAAGCTTTCTTT.

This clone was recorded only once. The chain couples TRBV7-2 to TRBJ2-7; no reliable D call. The CDR3 sequence is 14 residues long. V gave up 5 bases and J gave up 3 bases, with 14 bases separating them. The germline gives CDR1 SGHTA, CDR2 FQGNSA. The CDR3 DNA sequence: TGTGCCAGCAGCCCCCGTCGTGGCAGCTACGAGCAGTACTTC. Amino acids: CASSPRRGSYEQYF.

The CDR3 DNA reads TGTGCCAGCAGTCCCCGGGGCAACACTGAAGCTTTCTTT. This gives the protein CASSPRGNTEAFF. The gene calls are TRBV28 and TRBJ1-1; TRBD1 is a possible D gene (5 bases). Trimming pared 5 bases from V and 2 bases from J, leaving 9 bases between. Germline CDR1 and CDR2: MDHEN and SYDVKM. CDR3 length: 13 amino acids.

The chain combines TRBV3-1 (or the pseudogene TRBV3-2) with TRBJ2-7; 7 nucleotides match TRBD1. This CDR3 contains 13 residues. V lost 3 bases and J lost 8; bases outside the gene matches: 7. Germline lookup yields CDR1 LGHDT and CDR2 YNNKEL (reference sequence). CDR3 amino acids: CASSHYDRAKQYF. The CDR3 coding sequence is TGTGCCAGCAGCCATTACGACAGGGCGAAGCAGTACTTC.

For the CDR3, the DNA is TGCGCCAGCAGCCAGGACAGGGAGGGAACAGATACGCAGTATTTT. This sequence encodes CASSQDREGTDTQYF. The gene calls are TRBV4-1 and TRBJ2-3; D perhaps matches TRBD1 (8 bases). CDR1 is MGHRA and CDR2 is YSYEKL in the germline V gene. The CDR3 runs to 15 residues. Deletions cut 3 bases from V and 3 bases from J, with 13 bases between.

The chain employs TRBV7-8 and TRBJ1-5, with 7 bases that match TRBD1. CDR1 is SGHVS and CDR2 is FQNEAQ in the germline V gene. The V and J ends lost 4 bases and 2 bases, in that order; junction bases with no gene match: 8. This CDR3 comprises 16 residues. The CDR3 bases are TGTGCCAGCAGCTCAGGGGGGTCACGAGGCAATCAGCCCCAGCATTTT. It is translated as CASSSGGSRGNQPQHF.

This rearrangement joins TRBV6-1 to TRBJ2-7; 7 positions match TRBD1. CDR3 length: 14 residues. V lost 2 bases to trimming and J lost 4 bases; unmatched junction nucleotides: 5. Germline V gives CDR1 MNHNS, CDR2 SASEGT. CDR3 bases: TGTGCCAGCAGTGAAATCGGGACAGATTACGAGCAGTACTTC. Residues: CASSEIGTDYEQYF.

The gene calls are TRBV7-3 and TRBJ2-5; 8 bases are a match to TRBD2. Germline V gives CDR1 SGHTA, CDR2 FQGTGA. The trim removed 5 bases at V and 3 bases at J, leaving 8 bases unmatched. This CDR3 is built from 15 residues. The CDR3 is CASSLAGGAKETQYF. The CDR3 DNA sequence: TGTGCCAGCAGCCTCGCCGGGGGGGCAAAAGAGACCCAGTACTTC. Filled out from reference TRBV7-3 and TRBJ2-5, the complete variable domain reads GAGVSQTPSNKVTEKGKYVELRCDPISGHTALYWYRQSLGQGPEFLIYFQGTGAADDSGLPNDRFFAVRPEGSVSTLKIQRTERGDSAVYLCASSLAGGAKETQYFGPGTRLLVL.

The chain has TRBV11-2 and TRBJ2-7, with D possibly being TRBD1 (6 bases). This CDR3 comprises 13 residues. The germline V gene encodes CDR1 SGHAT and CDR2 FQNNGV. Between the trimmed V and J ends, which lost 0 bases and 8 bases, there was a span of 11 bases. CDR3 in amino acids: CASSLDYRDKQYF. As DNA, the CDR3 is TGTGCCAGCAGCTTAGATTACAGGGACAAGCAGTACTTC.